This T cell receptor (beta chain) originates from a study of blood T cell repertoires in COVID-19. Study at large: COVID-19 samples from acute and convalescent phases originated in the United States, Italy and Spain. The analysed material was cDNA or gDNA that came from T cells, B-cell-depleted T cells, or PBMCs.

Produced via immunoSEQ multiplex PCR; TCRdb's table is partial and in-frame only. This sample has 200,000 or so clones, with 65% to 85% found just once. This receptor was identified in a woman in her 30s with acute or convalescent COVID-19. The sequenced sample consisted of peripheral blood.

CDR3 protein: CASRRAGNTEAFF. In DNA, the CDR3 is TGTGCCAGCAGGAGGGCGGGGAACACTGAAGCTTTCTTT. This chain joins TRBV2 and TRBJ1-1; D is uncertain. The CDR3 length is 13 residues. Germline V gives CDR1 SNHLY, CDR2 FYNNEI. Between the trimmed V and J ends, which lost 6 bases and 1 base, there was a span of 9 bases.